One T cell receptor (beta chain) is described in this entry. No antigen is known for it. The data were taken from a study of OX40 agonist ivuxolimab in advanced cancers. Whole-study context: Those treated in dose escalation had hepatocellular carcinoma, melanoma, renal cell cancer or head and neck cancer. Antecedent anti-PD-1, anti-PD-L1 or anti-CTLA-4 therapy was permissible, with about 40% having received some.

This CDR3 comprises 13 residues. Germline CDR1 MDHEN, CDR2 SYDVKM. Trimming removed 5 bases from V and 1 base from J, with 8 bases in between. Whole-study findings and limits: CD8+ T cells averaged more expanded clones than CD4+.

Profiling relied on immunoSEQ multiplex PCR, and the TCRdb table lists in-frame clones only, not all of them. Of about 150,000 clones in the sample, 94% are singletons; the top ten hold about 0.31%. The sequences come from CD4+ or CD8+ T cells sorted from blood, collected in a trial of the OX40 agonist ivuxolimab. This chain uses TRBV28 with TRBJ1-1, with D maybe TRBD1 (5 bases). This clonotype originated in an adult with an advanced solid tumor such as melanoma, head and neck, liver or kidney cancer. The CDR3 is CASSPGGNTEAFF. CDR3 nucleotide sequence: TGTGCCAGCAGTCCGGGGGGGAACACTGAAGCTTTCTTT.